What follows are 2 T cell receptor beta chains derived from one specimen sequenced in a study of blood T cells in healthy people across ages. Primers used in a second PCR of roughly 6 to 12 cycles were a sample-barcoded 5' primer and a J-beta primer mix. TCRdb recomputed calls from the 5' RACE reads with MiXCR, one row per CDR3 protein. This table has about 970,000 distinct CDR3 sequences, 51% appearing once. The sequenced material came from blood. All receptors come from a woman aged 55 to 70 in good health.

This chain connects TRBV29-1 to TRBJ2-1; no clear D gene. This CDR3 contains 13 residues. Trimming removed 6 bases at V and 0 bases at J, with 9 bases between. The germline V gene has CDR1 SQVTM and CDR2 ANQGSEA. The CDR3 DNA follows: TGCAGCGTCGATGCAAGCTCCTACAATGAGCAGTTCTTC. It is translated as CSVDASSYNEQFF.

This clonotype was observed a few times. The chain combines TRBV4-2 with TRBJ2-6, with TRBD1 identical over 11 bases. Per germline, CDR1 LGHNA and CDR2 YNFKEQ. V lost 3 bases and J lost 0; bases outside the gene matches: 4. This CDR3 has 18 residues. The CDR3: CASSHGTGGFSGANVLTF. In DNA form, the CDR3 reads TGTGCCAGCAGCCACGGGACAGGGGGATTCTCTGGGGCCAACGTCCTGACTTTC.